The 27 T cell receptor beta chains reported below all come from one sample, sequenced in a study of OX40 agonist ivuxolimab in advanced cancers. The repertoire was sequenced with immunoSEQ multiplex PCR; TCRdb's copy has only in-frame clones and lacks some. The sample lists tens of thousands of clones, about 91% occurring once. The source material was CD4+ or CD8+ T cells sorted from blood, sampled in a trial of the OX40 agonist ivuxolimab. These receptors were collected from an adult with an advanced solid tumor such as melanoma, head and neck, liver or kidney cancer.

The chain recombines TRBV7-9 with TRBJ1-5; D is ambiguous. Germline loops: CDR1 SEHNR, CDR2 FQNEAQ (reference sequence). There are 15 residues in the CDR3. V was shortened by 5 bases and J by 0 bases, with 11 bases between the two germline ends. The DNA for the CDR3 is TGTGCCAGCAGCCGAGACGGTAATAGCAATCAGCCCCAGCATTTT. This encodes CASSRDGNSNQPQHF.

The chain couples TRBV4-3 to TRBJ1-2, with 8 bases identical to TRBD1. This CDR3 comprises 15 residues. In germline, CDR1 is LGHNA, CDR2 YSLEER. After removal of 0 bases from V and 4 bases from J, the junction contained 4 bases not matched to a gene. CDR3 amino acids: CASSQDLGQGYGYTF. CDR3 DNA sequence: TGCGCCAGCAGCCAAGATCTCGGACAGGGCTATGGCTACACCTTC.

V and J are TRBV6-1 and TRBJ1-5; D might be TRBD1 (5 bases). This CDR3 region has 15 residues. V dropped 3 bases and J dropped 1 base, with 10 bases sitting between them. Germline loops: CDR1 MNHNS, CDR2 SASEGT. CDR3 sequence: CASSDSRGSNQPQHF. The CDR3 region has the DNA TGTGCCAGCAGTGATTCGCGGGGGAGCAATCAGCCCCAGCATTTT.

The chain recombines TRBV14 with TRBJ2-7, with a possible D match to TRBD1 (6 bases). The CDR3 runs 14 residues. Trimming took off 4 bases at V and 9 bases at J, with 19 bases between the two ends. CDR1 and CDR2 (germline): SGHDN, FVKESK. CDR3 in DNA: TGTGCCAGCAGCCCAAACATCGGGACATTCGGGCAGTACTTC. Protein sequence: CASSPNIGTFGQYF.

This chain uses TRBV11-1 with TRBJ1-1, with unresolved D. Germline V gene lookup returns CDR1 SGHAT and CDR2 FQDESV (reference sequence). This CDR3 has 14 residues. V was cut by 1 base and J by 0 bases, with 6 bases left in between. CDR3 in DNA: TGTGCCAGCAGCTTAGATATCCTGAACACTGAAGCTTTCTTT. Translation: CASSLDILNTEAFF.

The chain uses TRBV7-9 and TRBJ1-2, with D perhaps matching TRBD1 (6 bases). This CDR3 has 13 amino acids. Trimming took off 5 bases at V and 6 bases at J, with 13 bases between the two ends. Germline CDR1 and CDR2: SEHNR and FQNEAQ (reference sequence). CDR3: CASSRQAEDGYTF. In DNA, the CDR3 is TGTGCCAGCAGCCGACAGGCCGAAGATGGCTACACCTTC.

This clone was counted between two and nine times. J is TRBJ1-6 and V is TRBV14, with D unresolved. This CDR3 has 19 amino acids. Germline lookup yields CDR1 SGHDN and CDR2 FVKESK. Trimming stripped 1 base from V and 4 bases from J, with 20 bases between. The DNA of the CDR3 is TGTGCCAGCAGCCAAGCCCGCGGAGGAGCAGGACGGTATAATTCACCCCTCCACTTT. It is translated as CASSQARGGAGRYNSPLHF.

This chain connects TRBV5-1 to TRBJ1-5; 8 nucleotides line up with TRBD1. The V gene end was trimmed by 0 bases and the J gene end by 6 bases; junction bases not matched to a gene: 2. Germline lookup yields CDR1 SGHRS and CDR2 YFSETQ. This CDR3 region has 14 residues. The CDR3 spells CASSLVTGGQPQHF. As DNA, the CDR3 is TGCGCCAGCAGCTTGGTTACAGGGGGTCAGCCCCAGCATTTT.

The CDR3 region has the DNA TGTGCCAGCAGCTTAAGGGCTAGAGGGGAGACCCAGTACTTC. This translates into CASSLRARGETQYF. The chain recombines TRBV7-2 with TRBJ2-5, with D maybe TRBD2 (5 bases). Trimming pared 2 bases from V and 5 bases from J, leaving 12 bases between. The germline CDR1 and CDR2 sequences are SGHTA and FQGNSA. There are 14 residues in the CDR3.

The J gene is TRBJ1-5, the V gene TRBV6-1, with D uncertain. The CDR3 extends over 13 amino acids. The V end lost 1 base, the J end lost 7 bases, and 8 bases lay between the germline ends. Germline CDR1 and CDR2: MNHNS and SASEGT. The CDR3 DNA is TGTGCCAGCAGTGAAGTCGTGGGGCAGCCCCAGCATTTT. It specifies CASSEVVGQPQHF.

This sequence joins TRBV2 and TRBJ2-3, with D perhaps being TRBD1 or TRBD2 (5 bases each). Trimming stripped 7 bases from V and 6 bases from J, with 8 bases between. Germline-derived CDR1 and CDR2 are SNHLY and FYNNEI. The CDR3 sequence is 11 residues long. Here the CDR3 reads CASTRGDTQYF. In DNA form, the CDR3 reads TGTGCCAGCACCCGGGGCGATACGCAGTATTTT.

CDR3 loop: CASSVEYNEQFF. The DNA of the CDR3 is TGTGCCAGCAGCGTAGAGTACAATGAGCAGTTCTTC. The chain carries TRBV9 and TRBJ2-1, with unresolved D. This CDR3 has 12 amino acids. The germline V and J ends were trimmed by 0 bases and 4 bases, with 2 bases remaining between them. Germline assignment: CDR1 SGDLS and CDR2 YYNGEE.

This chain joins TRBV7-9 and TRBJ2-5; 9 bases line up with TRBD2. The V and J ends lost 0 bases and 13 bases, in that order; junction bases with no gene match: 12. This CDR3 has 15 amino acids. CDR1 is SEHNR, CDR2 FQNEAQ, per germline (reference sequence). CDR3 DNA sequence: TGTGCCAGCAGCTTAGCCGTGGGTAGCGGGGGCCCCCGGTACTTC. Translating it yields CASSLAVGSGGPRYF.

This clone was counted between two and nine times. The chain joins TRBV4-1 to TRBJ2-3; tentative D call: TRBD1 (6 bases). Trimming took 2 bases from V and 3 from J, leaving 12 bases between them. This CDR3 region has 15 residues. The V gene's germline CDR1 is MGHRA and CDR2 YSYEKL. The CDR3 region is CASSQLGTQTDTQYF. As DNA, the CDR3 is TGCGCCAGCAGCCAACTCGGGACACAAACAGATACGCAGTATTTT.

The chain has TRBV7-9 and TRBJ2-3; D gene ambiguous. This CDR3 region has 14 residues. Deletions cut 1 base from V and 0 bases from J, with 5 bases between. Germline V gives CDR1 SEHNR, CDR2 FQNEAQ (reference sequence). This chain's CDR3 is CASSLDRSTDTQYF. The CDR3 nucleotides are TGTGCCAGCAGCTTAGATCGGAGCACAGATACGCAGTATTTT.

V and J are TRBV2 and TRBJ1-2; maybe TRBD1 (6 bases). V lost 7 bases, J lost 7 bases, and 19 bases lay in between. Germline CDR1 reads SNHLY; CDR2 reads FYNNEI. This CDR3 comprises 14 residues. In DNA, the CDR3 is TGTGCCAGCACGATTGGGGGGGCGCAGGGTGGCTACACCTTC. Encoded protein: CASTIGGAQGGYTF.

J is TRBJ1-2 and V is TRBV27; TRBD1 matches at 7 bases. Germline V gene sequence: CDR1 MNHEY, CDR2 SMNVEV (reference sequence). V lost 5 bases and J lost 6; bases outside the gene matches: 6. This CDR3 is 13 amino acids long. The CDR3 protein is CASSQDRAHGYTF. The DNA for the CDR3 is TGTGCCAGCAGTCAAGACAGGGCTCATGGCTACACCTTC.

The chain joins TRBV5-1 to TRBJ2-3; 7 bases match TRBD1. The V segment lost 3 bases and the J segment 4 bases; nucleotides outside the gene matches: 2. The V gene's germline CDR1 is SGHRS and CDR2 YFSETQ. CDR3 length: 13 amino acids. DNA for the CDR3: TGCGCCAGCAGCTCCGGACAGGCAGATACGCAGTATTTT. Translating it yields CASSSGQADTQYF.

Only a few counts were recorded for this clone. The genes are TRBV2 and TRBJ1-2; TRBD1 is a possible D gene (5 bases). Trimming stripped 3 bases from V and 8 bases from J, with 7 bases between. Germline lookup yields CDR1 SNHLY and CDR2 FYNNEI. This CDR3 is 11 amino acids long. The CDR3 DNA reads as TGTGCCAGCAGTGATTGGGGCGGCTACACCTTC. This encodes CASSDWGGYTF.

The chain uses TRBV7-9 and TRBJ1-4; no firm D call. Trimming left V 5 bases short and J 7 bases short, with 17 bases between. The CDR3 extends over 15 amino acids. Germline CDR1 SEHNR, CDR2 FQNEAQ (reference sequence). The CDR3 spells CASSQSRQTSEKLFF. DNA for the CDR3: TGTGCCAGCAGCCAAAGCCGACAAACGAGTGAAAAACTGTTTTTT.

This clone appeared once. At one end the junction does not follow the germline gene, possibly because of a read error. The CDR3 region is CACRVGLAGGPGEQYF. As DNA, the CDR3 is TGTGCCTGCAGGGTGGGACTAGCGGGAGGGCCGGGTGAGCAGTACTTC. V gene TRBV2 combines with J gene TRBJ2-7, with 16 positions matching TRBD2. This CDR3 spans 16 amino acids. CDR1 and CDR2 (germline): SNHLY, FYNNEI.

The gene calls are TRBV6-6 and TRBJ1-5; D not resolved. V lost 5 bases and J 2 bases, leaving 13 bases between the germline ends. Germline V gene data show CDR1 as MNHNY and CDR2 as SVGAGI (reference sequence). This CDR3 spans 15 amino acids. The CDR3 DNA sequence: TGTGCCAGCAGTACTCCGGGTAATGGCAATCAGCCCCAGCATTTT. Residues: CASSTPGNGNQPQHF.

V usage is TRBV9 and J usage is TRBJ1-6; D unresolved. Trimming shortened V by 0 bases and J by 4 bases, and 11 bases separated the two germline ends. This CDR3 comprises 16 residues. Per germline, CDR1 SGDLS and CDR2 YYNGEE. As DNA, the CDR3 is TGTGCCAGCAGCGTAGGACCCGGTGTTTATAATTCACCCCTCCACTTT. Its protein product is CASSVGPGVYNSPLHF. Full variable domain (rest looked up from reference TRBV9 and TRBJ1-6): DSGVTQTPKHLITATGQRVTLRCSPRSGDLSVYWYQQSLDQGLQFLIQYYNGEERAKGNILERFSAQQFPDLHSELNLSSLELGDSALYFCASSVGPGVYNSPLHFGNGTRLTVT.

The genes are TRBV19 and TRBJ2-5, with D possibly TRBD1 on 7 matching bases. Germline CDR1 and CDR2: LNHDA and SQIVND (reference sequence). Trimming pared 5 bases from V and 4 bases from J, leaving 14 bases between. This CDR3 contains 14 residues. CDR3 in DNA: TGTGCCAGTAGTCTCAACAGGGGAGGAGAGACCCAGTACTTC. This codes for CASSLNRGGETQYF.

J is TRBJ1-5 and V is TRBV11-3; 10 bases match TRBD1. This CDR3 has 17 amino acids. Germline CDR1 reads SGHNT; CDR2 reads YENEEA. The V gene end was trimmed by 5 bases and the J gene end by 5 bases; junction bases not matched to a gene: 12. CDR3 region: CASSPAPGQGRHQPQHF. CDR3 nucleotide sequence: TGTGCCAGCAGCCCCGCCCCGGGACAGGGGAGGCATCAGCCCCAGCATTTT.

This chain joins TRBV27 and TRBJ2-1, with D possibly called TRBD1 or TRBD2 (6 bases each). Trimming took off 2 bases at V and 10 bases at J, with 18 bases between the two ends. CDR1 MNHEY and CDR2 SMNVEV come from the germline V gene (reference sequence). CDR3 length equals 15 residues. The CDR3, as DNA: TGTGCCAGCAGTTTACGGGGGCCCAAGGGGAAGGAGCAGTTCTTC. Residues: CASSLRGPKGKEQFF.

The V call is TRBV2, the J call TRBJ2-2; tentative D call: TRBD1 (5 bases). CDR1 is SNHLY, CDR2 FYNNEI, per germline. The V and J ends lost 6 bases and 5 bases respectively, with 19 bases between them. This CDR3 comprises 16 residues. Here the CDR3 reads CASSPPGNRKTGELFF. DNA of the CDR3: TGTGCCAGCAGCCCCCCAGGGAATCGGAAAACCGGGGAGCTGTTTTTT.